This T cell receptor (beta chain) was observed in a study of blood T cell repertoires in COVID-19. On the study more broadly: Spain, Italy and the United States supplied samples that represented acute and convalescent COVID-19. Sources were T cells, B-cell-depleted T cells, or PBMCs; the material itself was cDNA or gDNA.

In the authors' workflow: Quantification of nucleated cells was approximated via reference gene primer amplification. Profiled with immunoSEQ multiplex PCR; TCRdb holds only in-frame clones, not every one. V, J and clone size are those of that table, while D and trimming were read from the DNA. The table lists roughly 350,000 clones, roughly 85% of them singletons. This clone was picked up a small number of times. The sequence came from a woman younger than 35 with acute or convalescent COVID-19. The material sequenced was peripheral blood.

The CDR3 nucleotides read TGTGCTAGTGGTCCTACCAGGACAGGGGGTAGCGAGCAGTACTTC. Amino acid sequence: CASGPTRTGGSEQYF. V is TRBV12-5 and J is TRBJ2-7; 10 bases fit TRBD1. Trimming took 5 bases from V and 6 from J; bases not matched to a gene: 10. Germline V gene data show CDR1 as LGHNT and CDR2 as FRNRAP. This CDR3 has 15 amino acids. Complete variable domain (other parts from reference TRBV12-5 and TRBJ2-7): DARVTQTPRHKVTEMGQEVTMRCQPILGHNTVFWYRQTMMQGLELLAYFRNRAPLDDSGMPKDRFSAEMPDATLATLKIQPSEPRDSAVYFCASGPTRTGGSEQYFGPGTRLTVT.